This is a list of T cell receptor beta chains from one sample in a study of blood T cell repertoires in COVID-19. The repertoire was sequenced with immunoSEQ multiplex PCR; TCRdb's copy has only in-frame clones and lacks some. The table includes fewer than 500,000 clones, around 86% detected once. The source material was peripheral blood. The receptors stem from a woman in her 30s with active or convalescent COVID-19. The CDR3 runs from the conserved cysteine through the conserved F or W. The order of the fields is J gene, D gene, V gene, clone size, CDR3 protein, CDR3 DNA. The D gene is left open where the match is weak. The size entry is marked missing in some rows and otherwise reads once, few, many or a size class.

J gene: TRBJ2-7; D gene: .; V gene: TRBV6-5; clone size: .; CDR3 protein: CASKAPAGEQYF; CDR3 DNA: TGTGCCAGCAAGGCGCCCGCGGGAGAGCAGTACTTC
J gene: TRBJ1-5; D gene: .; V gene: TRBV2; clone size: .; CDR3 protein: CASILQGPGQPQHF; CDR3 DNA: TGTGCCAGCATTCTACAGGGCCCCGGTCAGCCCCAGCATTTT
J gene: TRBJ1-2; D gene: .; V gene: TRBV10-3; clone size: .; CDR3 protein: CAISESDQGLYGYTF; CDR3 DNA: TGTGCCATCAGTGAGTCGGATCAGGGTCTCTATGGCTACACCTTC
J gene: TRBJ1-6; D gene: .; V gene: TRBV28; clone size: .; CDR3 protein: CASSGDLSSYNSPLHF; CDR3 DNA: TGTGCCAGCAGCGGGGACTTGAGCTCCTATAATTCACCCCTCCACTTT
J gene: TRBJ2-1; D gene: TRBD2; V gene: TRBV7-7; clone size: .; CDR3 protein: CASSLTVAGALSYNEQFF; CDR3 DNA: TGTGCCAGCAGCTTGACCGTAGCGGGAGCCCTTTCCTACAATGAGCAGTTCTTC
J gene: TRBJ2-5; D gene: .; V gene: TRBV15; clone size: .; CDR3 protein: CATARRGTEETQYF; CDR3 DNA: TGTGCCACCGCCCGGCGAGGGACTGAAGAGACCCAGTACTTC
J gene: TRBJ1-1; D gene: .; V gene: TRBV9; clone size: once; CDR3 protein: CASTNRINTEAFF; CDR3 DNA: TGTGCCAGCACCAACAGGATTAACACTGAAGCTTTCTTT
J gene: TRBJ2-1; D gene: TRBD2; V gene: TRBV5-1; clone size: .; CDR3 protein: CASRESSGSGGVYNEQFF; CDR3 DNA: TGCGCCAGCAGGGAGTCTAGCGGGAGTGGAGGGGTTTACAATGAGCAGTTCTTC
J gene: TRBJ2-1; D gene: TRBD2; V gene: TRBV6-2/TRBV6-3; clone size: .; CDR3 protein: CASSRGLASSYNEQFF; CDR3 DNA: TGTGCCAGCAGCCGGGGACTAGCGAGCTCCTACAATGAGCAGTTCTTC
J gene: TRBJ1-3; D gene: .; V gene: TRBV30; clone size: .; CDR3 protein: CGYHNAGNTIYF; CDR3 DNA: TGCGGGTACCACAACGCTGGAAACACCATATATTTT
J gene: TRBJ2-7; D gene: .; V gene: TRBV20-1; clone size: few; CDR3 protein: CSASTLGRDGDEQYF; CDR3 DNA: TGCAGTGCTAGTACTCTGGGGCGGGATGGCGACGAGCAGTACTTC
J gene: TRBJ1-2; D gene: TRBD1; V gene: TRBV7-2; clone size: .; CDR3 protein: CASSPRTGDFYGYTF; CDR3 DNA: TGTGCCAGCAGCCCCCGCACAGGGGACTTCTATGGCTACACCTTC
J gene: TRBJ2-7; D gene: TRBD2; V gene: TRBV4-1; clone size: .; CDR3 protein: CASSQDSSGSSYEQYF; CDR3 DNA: TGCGCCAGCAGCCAAGATTCTAGCGGTAGCTCCTACGAGCAGTACTTC
J gene: TRBJ1-5; D gene: .; V gene: TRBV9; clone size: .; CDR3 protein: CASSGGQIDNQPQHF; CDR3 DNA: TGTGCCAGCAGCGGTGGACAGATTGACAATCAGCCCCAGCATTTT
J gene: TRBJ2-5; D gene: .; V gene: TRBV5-4; clone size: .; CDR3 protein: CASADITRRETQYF; CDR3 DNA: TGTGCCAGCGCCGACATTACAAGGAGGGAGACCCAGTACTTC
J gene: TRBJ2-3; D gene: .; V gene: TRBV5-4; clone size: .; CDR3 protein: CASSLSGTDTQYF; CDR3 DNA: TGTGCCAGCAGCTTATCGGGCACAGATACGCAGTATTTT
J gene: TRBJ1-2; D gene: TRBD1; V gene: TRBV28; clone size: .; CDR3 protein: CASSPRDRGDYGYTF; CDR3 DNA: TGTGCCAGCAGCCCACGGGACAGGGGGGACTATGGCTACACCTTC
J gene: TRBJ1-5; D gene: .; V gene: TRBV5-4; clone size: .; CDR3 protein: CASSLADSNQPQHF; CDR3 DNA: TGTGCCAGCAGCTTGGCAGATAGCAATCAGCCCCAGCATTTT
J gene: TRBJ2-7; D gene: .; V gene: TRBV5-5; clone size: .; CDR3 protein: CASSSYYEQYF; CDR3 DNA: TGTGCCAGCAGCTCTTACTACGAGCAGTACTTC
J gene: TRBJ1-6; D gene: .; V gene: TRBV5-1; clone size: few; CDR3 protein: CASTPQLRNSPLHF; CDR3 DNA: TGCGCCAGCACCCCCCAATTGAGGAATTCACCCCTCCACTTT
J gene: TRBJ1-5; D gene: TRBD1; V gene: TRBV5-6; clone size: .; CDR3 protein: CASSRKGQGSNQPQHF; CDR3 DNA: TGTGCCAGCAGCCGAAAAGGACAGGGTTCGAATCAGCCCCAGCATTTT
J gene: TRBJ1-3; D gene: .; V gene: TRBV11-2; clone size: .; CDR3 protein: CASSVGSVSGNTIYF; CDR3 DNA: TGTGCCAGCAGCGTAGGTTCCGTCTCTGGAAACACCATATATTTT
J gene: TRBJ1-5; D gene: .; V gene: TRBV25-1; clone size: .; CDR3 protein: CASSDKGGNQPQHF; CDR3 DNA: TGTGCCAGCAGTGATAAGGGGGGCAATCAGCCCCAGCATTTT
J gene: TRBJ2-7; D gene: TRBD2; V gene: TRBV11-2; clone size: .; CDR3 protein: CASSLSSGASYEQYF; CDR3 DNA: TGTGCCAGCAGCTTATCTAGCGGGGCCTCCTACGAGCAGTACTTC
J gene: TRBJ2-7; D gene: .; V gene: TRBV11-2; clone size: .; CDR3 protein: CASTQKGLIYEQYF; CDR3 DNA: TGTGCCAGCACCCAAAAGGGACTGATCTACGAGCAGTACTTC
J gene: TRBJ2-7; D gene: .; V gene: TRBV5-1; clone size: .; CDR3 protein: CASSLLPGLQSYEQYF; CDR3 DNA: TGCGCCAGCAGCTTGTTACCGGGACTCCAATCCTACGAGCAGTACTTC
J gene: TRBJ1-1; D gene: .; V gene: TRBV5-1; clone size: .; CDR3 protein: CASSPDNHSEAFF; CDR3 DNA: TGCGCCAGCAGCCCGGACAATCACTCTGAAGCTTTCTTT
J gene: TRBJ1-2; D gene: .; V gene: TRBV3-1/TRBV3-2; clone size: .; CDR3 protein: CASSQDIQTPYGYTF; CDR3 DNA: TGTGCCAGCAGCCAAGATATACAGACACCCTATGGCTACACCTTC
J gene: TRBJ1-1; D gene: .; V gene: TRBV6-5; clone size: once; CDR3 protein: CASSWGVVVNTEAFF; CDR3 DNA: TGTGCCAGCAGTTGGGGGGTGGTAGTGAACACTGAAGCTTTCTTT
J gene: TRBJ2-7; D gene: TRBD1; V gene: TRBV27; clone size: once; CDR3 protein: CASSLRGPILYEQYF; CDR3 DNA: TGTGCCAGCAGCCTAAGGGGGCCCATTCTCTACGAGCAGTACTTC
J gene: TRBJ1-1; D gene: TRBD1; V gene: TRBV27; clone size: .; CDR3 protein: CASSLSTGAARYTEAFF; CDR3 DNA: TGTGCCAGCAGTTTATCCACAGGGGCCGCTCGATACACTGAAGCTTTCTTT
J gene: TRBJ1-4; D gene: .; V gene: TRBV4-2; clone size: .; CDR3 protein: CASSQELATNEKLFF; CDR3 DNA: TGTGCCAGCAGCCAAGAGCTAGCAACTAATGAAAAACTGTTTTTT
J gene: TRBJ2-5; D gene: .; V gene: TRBV9; clone size: .; CDR3 protein: CASSAIVGQGETQYF; CDR3 DNA: TGTGCCAGCAGCGCAATCGTAGGGCAGGGAGAGACCCAGTACTTC